The 21 T cell receptor beta chains listed next were all sequenced from one sample in a study of radiotherapy plus CTLA-4 blockade in lung cancer. Generated by immunoSEQ multiplex PCR, the TCRdb table keeps only in-frame clones and is missing some. The sample gives 75,000 or so clones, more than 75% of which show up once; 7.1% is in the top ten. This specimen consisted of peripheral blood, obtained from a patient treated with radiotherapy plus ipilimumab. These receptors came from a human donor with non-small cell lung cancer who had a complete response to radiotherapy plus ipilimumab.

The sample holds one count of this clone. V is TRBV7-2 and J is TRBJ2-1; D may be TRBD2 (5 bases). Trimming stripped 2 bases from V and 2 bases from J, with 13 bases between. The CDR3 consists of 16 residues. The germline CDR1 and CDR2 sequences are SGHTA and FQGNSA. DNA of the CDR3: TGTGCCAGCAGCTTAAGGACCCGAGGGCCCTACAATGAGCAGTTCTTC. Amino acid sequence: CASSLRTRGPYNEQFF.

This clone has only a few counts. V gene TRBV20-1 combines with J gene TRBJ2-2, with D hard to call. V was clipped by 6 bases and J by 0 bases, with 2 bases between them. Germline V gives CDR1 DFQATT, CDR2 SNEGSKA (reference sequence). The CDR3 is 11 amino acids. CDR3 sequence reads: CSAPNTGELFF. The CDR3 DNA sequence: TGCAGTGCCCCGAACACCGGGGAGCTGTTTTTT.

The chain links TRBV20-1 to TRBJ1-3; a weak D match, TRBD1 (5 bases). CDR3 length equals 11 residues. With 7 bases removed from V and 8 bases from J, the gap between germline ends came to 12 bases. Per the germline V gene, CDR1 is DFQATT and CDR2 is SNEGSKA (reference sequence). DNA of the CDR3: TGCAGTGGCCTCAAAGGGGACACCATATATTTT. It encodes CSGLKGDTIYF.

This rearrangement joins TRBV6-6 to TRBJ1-2; D unclear. V was cut by 11 bases and J by 7 bases, with 23 bases left in between. Germline values: CDR1 MNHNY, CDR2 SVGAGI (reference sequence). This CDR3 contains 14 residues. The CDR3 loop is CAGNKESTSSGYTF. CDR3 nucleotide sequence: TGTGCCGGAAATAAGGAGTCGACGTCGTCTGGCTACACCTTC.

The rearrangement joins TRBV11-2 to TRBJ2-3, with D perhaps TRBD2 (6 bases). V lost 0 bases to trimming and J lost 0 bases, with 10 bases between them. The CDR3 is made up of 16 amino acids. Germline V gene sequence: CDR1 SGHAT, CDR2 FQNNGV. CDR3 nucleotides: TGTGCCAGCAGCTTAGATGGGGGAGGAAGCACAGATACGCAGTATTTT. Amino acid sequence: CASSLDGGGSTDTQYF.

A few counts support this clone. The chain carries TRBV11-2 and TRBJ1-1; tentative D call: TRBD1 (6 bases). The germline V and J ends were trimmed by 5 bases and 3 bases, with 16 bases remaining between them. CDR1 and CDR2 (germline): SGHAT, FQNNGV. The CDR3 is 15 residues long. The CDR3 nucleotides are TGTGCCAGCAGCGCAGGCAGGGGAGGGCACACTGAAGCTTTCTTT. This encodes CASSAGRGGHTEAFF.

This rearrangement joins TRBV11-3 to TRBJ2-1; the match to TRBD2 covers 9 bases. The CDR3 extends over 15 amino acids. Germline CDR1 is SGHNT and CDR2 is YENEEA. Losses at the gene ends were 5 bases for V and 3 bases for J; bases not matched to a gene: 5. CDR3 coding DNA: TGTGCCAGCAGCCCGCTAGCGGGGAACTACAATGAGCAGTTCTTC. Its translation is CASSPLAGNYNEQFF.

The chain couples TRBV14 to TRBJ2-1, with D possibly matching TRBD1 (5 bases). The length of the CDR3 is 14 residues. Trimming removed 7 bases at V and 0 bases at J, with 10 bases between. CDR1 is SGHDN, CDR2 FVKESK, per germline. The CDR3 DNA follows: TGTGCCAGCACCCGGACAAGCTCCTACAATGAGCAGTTCTTC. Amino acid sequence: CASTRTSSYNEQFF.

Worth noting for this clone: The sample holds other DNA sequences that translate to the same CDR3. The rearrangement links TRBV19 to TRBJ1-4, with no clear D. The CDR3 runs to 14 residues. Germline V gene lookup returns CDR1 LNHDA and CDR2 SQIVND (reference sequence). Trimming removed 3 bases at V and 5 bases at J, with 10 bases between. CDR3 amino acids: CASSIVSQNEKLFF. Written as DNA, the CDR3 is TGTGCCAGTAGTATCGTGAGTCAGAATGAAAAACTGTTTTTT.

For the CDR3, the DNA is TGTGCCGAGTCGTTAGCGGGAGCGGGAGGTGAGCAGTTCTTC. Protein product: CAESLAGAGGEQFF. The J gene is TRBJ2-1, the V gene TRBV28; TRBD2 matches 9 bases. V lost 11 bases and J lost 9; bases outside the gene matches: 14. Germline V gene sequence: CDR1 MDHEN, CDR2 SYDVKM. The CDR3 is made up of 14 amino acids.

V and J are TRBV6-5 and TRBJ1-6; TRBD1 is a possible D gene (5 bases). Germline-derived CDR1 and CDR2 are MNHEY and SVGAGI. The length of the CDR3 is 14 residues. V gave up 6 bases and J gave up 8 bases, with 14 bases separating them. This chain's CDR3 is CASRSGPAYSPLHF. Here the CDR3 DNA reads TGTGCCAGCAGGTCGGGACCGGCTTATTCACCCCTCCACTTT.

This rearrangement joins TRBV7-8 to TRBJ1-5; D may be TRBD1 (5 bases). The germline V gene has CDR1 SGHVS and CDR2 FQNEAQ. Trimming pared 5 bases from V and 2 bases from J, leaving 13 bases between. CDR3 length equals 15 residues. The DNA for the CDR3 is TGTGCCAGCAGCCCCCGTAGGGGCGGCAATCAGCCCCAGCATTTT. Protein product: CASSPRRGGNQPQHF.

The chain uses TRBV4-3 and TRBJ1-5; D is possibly TRBD1 (6 bases). Deletions cut 3 bases from V and 6 bases from J, with 15 bases between. This CDR3 is 15 amino acids long. Per the germline V gene, CDR1 is LGHNA and CDR2 is YSLEER. The CDR3 DNA follows: TGCGCCAGCAGCCATTCTACTGACAGGTCTCAGCCCCAGCATTTT. This sequence encodes CASSHSTDRSQPQHF.

This chain connects TRBV7-6 to TRBJ1-4, with D perhaps TRBD1 (5 bases). The CDR3 runs 16 residues. The ends were cut back, 0 bases at V and 3 bases at J, with 11 bases in the middle. Germline CDR1 and CDR2: SGHVS and FNYEAQ. The CDR3 sequence: CASSLAGAGSNEKLFF. The CDR3 nucleotides read TGTGCCAGCAGCTTAGCAGGGGCAGGGTCTAATGAAAAACTGTTTTTT.

The genes are TRBV30 and TRBJ1-1, with D possibly matching TRBD1 (5 bases). Deletions cut 4 bases from V and 1 base from J, with 19 bases between. The germline V gene has CDR1 GTSNPN and CDR2 SVGIG (reference sequence). The CDR3 runs 16 residues. The CDR3 loop reads CAWIPGVGLRNTEAFF. CDR3 bases: TGTGCCTGGATCCCCGGGGTGGGGCTTAGGAACACTGAAGCTTTCTTT.

The CDR3 DNA reads as TGCGCCAGCAGCCCGGCGGGGGAGACCCAGTACTTC. Its translation: CASSPAGETQYF. The rearrangement uses TRBV5-1 and TRBJ2-5; D possibly corresponds to TRBD2 (6 bases). The CDR3 covers 12 residues. Germline loops: CDR1 SGHRS, CDR2 YFSETQ. V dropped 4 bases and J dropped 5 bases, with 9 bases sitting between them.

The rearrangement uses TRBV7-9 and TRBJ1-5, with a weak D call TRBD1 (5 bases). There are 15 residues in the CDR3. The germline V and J ends were trimmed by 0 bases and 5 bases, with 11 bases remaining between them. Germline V CDR1 and CDR2: SEHNR, FQNEAQ (reference sequence). CDR3 sequence reads: CASSLAGGVDQPQHF. The CDR3 DNA is TGTGCCAGCAGCTTAGCAGGAGGGGTCGATCAGCCCCAGCATTTT.

Comment on this clone: Different DNA sequences within this sample yield the same CDR3. The chain employs TRBV19 and TRBJ2-1; unclear D gene. The germline V and J ends were trimmed by 2 bases and 4 bases, with 0 bases remaining between them. CDR3 length equals 11 residues. Germline CDR1 is LNHDA and CDR2 is SQIVND (reference sequence). The CDR3 nucleotides are TGTGCCAGTAGTATATACAATGAGCAGTTCTTC. Translation gives CASSIYNEQFF.

The genes are TRBV18 and TRBJ2-3, with 11 nucleotides matching TRBD2. The CDR3 runs to 20 residues. CDR1 is KGHSH, CDR2 LQKENI, per germline. V was clipped by 3 bases and J by 1 base; unmatched bases: 15. CDR3 bases: TGTGCCAGCTCACCGGAGTATCTTATCCTACTAGCGGGGGGCACAGATACGCAGTATTTT. This encodes CASSPEYLILLAGGTDTQYF. The full variable domain, completed using reference TRBV18 and TRBJ2-3, is NAGVMQNPRHLVRRRGQEARLRCSPMKGHSHVYWYRQLPEEGLKFMVYLQKENIIDESGMPKERFSAEFPKEGPSILRIQQVVRGDSAAYFCASSPEYLILLAGGTDTQYFGPGTRLTVL.

The chain couples TRBV6-5 to TRBJ2-7; TRBD1 might be the D (7 bases). The V gene's germline CDR1 is MNHEY and CDR2 SVGAGI. The CDR3 has 14 residues. Trimming removed 6 bases at V and 0 bases at J, with 12 bases between. The CDR3 DNA is TGTGCCAGCAGCCGCGGGACAGTCTCCTACGAGCAGTACTTC. Protein product: CASSRGTVSYEQYF.

This clone showed up just once. This chain uses TRBV20-1 with TRBJ1-1, with unresolved D. This CDR3 has 11 amino acids. V gave up 2 bases and J gave up 6 bases, with 7 bases separating them. Germline V CDR1 and CDR2: DFQATT, SNEGSKA (reference sequence). CDR3 in DNA: TGCAGTGCTAGATATGACGCTGAAGCTTTCTTT. Residues: CSARYDAEAFF.